This TCR beta chain was sequenced in a study of blood T cells in healthy people across ages. Together with a sample-barcoded 5' primer, a J-beta primer mix was included in a second PCR lasting about 6 to 11 cycles. TCRdb re-analysed the 5' RACE reads in MiXCR, keeping a single row per CDR3 protein. The sample includes 700,000 or so distinct CDR3 sequences, 40% to 45% seen only once; the top ten take approximately 31%. The study, taken as a whole, reports: Higher diversity, along with more naive CD4+ cells, distinguished long-lived donors from aged donors. The unsorted PBMCs prevented any conclusive comparison of naive versus antigen-experienced cells. Roughly linearly, TCR beta diversity per million T cells fell as age increased.

The CDR3 loop spans 14 amino acids. Germline V lookup: CDR1 SGHTA, CDR2 FQGNSA. Losses at the gene ends were 3 bases for V and 8 bases for J; bases not matched to a gene: 4. To note about this clonotype: Its specificity is unknown. The conserved final phenylalanine or tryptophan is absent from the CDR3, which likely points to a read error.

This receptor was identified in a man older than 75 in good health. Sequencing was performed on blood. The chain couples TRBV7-2 to TRBJ1-4; 9 nucleotides line up with TRBD1. The CDR3 is CASSLAGTGEKLFS. In nucleotides, the CDR3 is TGTGCCAGCAGCTTGGCGGGGACAGGGGAAAAACTGTTTTCT.